These T cell receptor beta chains were read from a single sample in a study of blood T cell repertoires in COVID-19. TCRdb keeps only in-frame clones here, not all; method: immunoSEQ multiplex PCR. The sample lists around 320,000 clones, nearly 90% occurring once. Sequenced material: PBMCs or T cells enriched from blood (not recorded which). Receptors were obtained from a woman aged 18-29 years with acute COVID-19. Both conserved end residues are part of each CDR3. The D gene is left open where the match is weak. Rows give clone size only sometimes, using once, few, many, or a class for an expanded clone.

v_gene,abundance,j_gene,d_gene,CDR3aa,CDR3nt
TRBV7-9,-,TRBJ2-1,-,CASSLGGPGNEQFF,TGTGCCAGCAGCTTAGGGGGGCCAGGCAATGAGCAGTTCTTC
TRBV6-5,-,TRBJ2-7,TRBD2,CASGRGSGSAYEQYF,TGTGCCAGCGGCCGGGGGAGCGGGAGTGCCTACGAGCAGTACTTC
TRBV9,once,TRBJ2-4,TRBD1,CASSVGGTGAENIQYF,TGTGCCAGCAGCGTCGGGGGGACAGGGGCCGAAAACATTCAGTACTTC
TRBV5-1,few,TRBJ2-1,-,CASSLARGARNEQFF,TGCGCCAGCAGCTTGGCCAGGGGAGCTAGGAATGAGCAGTTCTTC
TRBV27,-,TRBJ1-5,-,CASSLSRQASQPQHF,TGTGCCAGCAGTTTATCGCGCCAGGCGAGTCAGCCCCAGCATTTT
TRBV6-2/TRBV6-3,-,TRBJ2-1,TRBD1,CASSGWTGSLSYNEQFF,TGTGCCAGCAGTGGGTGGACAGGGTCGCTCTCCTACAATGAGCAGTTCTTC
TRBV5-8,-,TRBJ2-3,TRBD2,CASSPRSKWTSGALWNTQYF,TGTGCCAGCAGCCCTCGGTCTAAATGGACTAGCGGGGCCCTCTGGAATACGCAGTATTTT
TRBV24-1,-,TRBJ2-2,TRBD2,CATSDLGAGGTGELFF,TGTGCCACCAGTGATTTAGGAGCGGGAGGTACCGGGGAGCTGTTTTTT
TRBV19,-,TRBJ2-7,TRBD2,CASSPSQGLAGAGSYEQYF,TGTGCCAGTAGCCCATCCCAGGGACTAGCGGGAGCTGGGTCCTACGAGCAGTACTTC
TRBV7-9,-,TRBJ1-1,-,CASTQNRNTEAFF,TGTGCCAGCACCCAAAATAGGAACACTGAAGCTTTCTTT
TRBV19,-,TRBJ2-4,TRBD1,CASSIWDRGRNIQYF,TGTGCCAGTAGTATCTGGGACAGGGGGCGGAACATTCAGTACTTC
TRBV24-1,few,TRBJ1-1,-,CATSDQPSTNREKAFF,TGTGCCACCAGTGACCAACCTTCTACAAACAGGGAGAAAGCTTTCTTT
TRBV7-8,-,TRBJ2-3,-,CASSFGRSTDTQYF,TGTGCCAGCAGCTTCGGGAGAAGCACAGATACGCAGTATTTT
TRBV11-2,-,TRBJ2-1,TRBD2,CASSPIAGGPGNEQFF,TGTGCCAGCAGCCCGATAGCGGGAGGGCCTGGCAATGAGCAGTTCTTC
TRBV11-2,-,TRBJ1-1,-,CASSLIREINTEAFF,TGTGCCAGCAGCTTGATTCGCGAGATTAACACTGAAGCTTTCTTT
TRBV11-2,-,TRBJ2-7,-,CASSPGQGGGKEQYF,TGTGCCAGCAGCCCGGGCCAGGGAGGAGGGAAGGAGCAGTACTTC
TRBV11-2,-,TRBJ1-2,-,CASSTRGQGGRHGYTF,TGTGCCAGCAGCACCCGAGGGCAGGGAGGGAGACATGGCTACACCTTC
TRBV27,-,TRBJ1-1,TRBD1,CASSRQGPNTEAFF,TGTGCCAGCAGTAGACAGGGACCGAACACTGAAGCTTTCTTT
TRBV7-3,-,TRBJ2-7,-,CASSPGLPYEQYF,TGTGCCAGCAGCCCCGGACTTCCCTACGAGCAGTACTTC
TRBV4-1,-,TRBJ2-3,TRBD2,CASSQDRSSGISIVTDTQYF,TGCGCCAGCAGCCAAGATCGTTCTAGCGGGATCTCCATTGTGACAGATACGCAGTATTTT
TRBV30,-,TRBJ2-2,-,CAWSWLAGELFF,TGTGCCTGGAGCTGGCTAGCCGGGGAGCTGTTTTTT
TRBV14,-,TRBJ1-2,TRBD1,CASSQTGGHSF,TGTGCCAGCAGCCAAACAGGGGGCCATTCCTTC
TRBV29-1,once,TRBJ2-1,TRBD2,CSAPGLALGYNEQFF,TGCAGCGCTCCGGGACTAGCCCTGGGGTACAATGAGCAGTTCTTC
TRBV20-1,-,TRBJ2-1,-,CSASDNEQFF,TGCAGTGCTTCAGACAATGAGCAGTTCTTC
TRBV7-2,-,TRBJ1-2,TRBD1,CASSPQSDREHGYTF,TGTGCCAGCAGCCCCCAGTCGGACAGGGAACATGGCTACACCTTC
TRBV5-1,-,TRBJ2-1,-,CASSWRDRTYNEQFF,TGCGCCAGCAGCTGGCGGGACAGAACCTACAATGAGCAGTTCTTC
TRBV9,-,TRBJ2-1,TRBD2,CASSVALAGGVNEQFF,TGTGCCAGCAGCGTAGCTCTAGCGGGAGGGGTCAATGAGCAGTTCTTC
TRBV12-3/TRBV12-4,-,TRBJ1-3,-,CASSYPGNTIYF,TGTGCCAGCAGCTACCCTGGAAACACCATATATTTT
TRBV5-1,-,TRBJ1-3,-,CASSLMEGSGNTIYF,TGCGCCAGCAGCTTGATGGAGGGCTCTGGAAACACCATATATTTT
TRBV2,-,TRBJ1-3,-,CASKNAGQGNTIYF,TGTGCCAGCAAGAATGCCGGACAGGGAAACACCATATATTTT
TRBV3-1/TRBV3-2,-,TRBJ1-2,-,CASSLDTYYGYTF,TGTGCCAGCAGCTTGGACACATACTATGGCTACACCTTC
TRBV28,-,TRBJ1-2,-,CASIGSVGTPYGYTF,TGTGCCAGCATTGGGTCGGTCGGGACACCTTATGGCTACACCTTC
TRBV6-5,few,TRBJ2-7,-,CASSLNRNPSSYEQYF,TGTGCCAGCAGTTTGAACAGGAACCCCAGCTCCTACGAGCAGTACTTC
TRBV28,-,TRBJ2-7,TRBD2,CASSLWTSGSYEQYF,TGTGCCAGCAGTTTATGGACTAGCGGGAGTTACGAGCAGTACTTC
TRBV19,-,TRBJ2-7,-,CASSIQAGRYEQYF,TGTGCCAGTAGTATACAGGCAGGGAGGTACGAGCAGTACTTC
TRBV5-1,-,TRBJ2-7,TRBD1,CASSLGAMRQGQSEQYF,TGCGCCAGCAGCTTGGGGGCCATGCGACAGGGGCAAAGCGAGCAGTACTTC
TRBV6-5,-,TRBJ1-2,-,CASSYSGGNYGYTF,TGTGCCAGCAGTTACTCCGGGGGGAACTATGGCTACACCTTC
TRBV19,once,TRBJ1-2,-,CASTFDSFTYGYTF,TGTGCCAGTACCTTTGACAGCTTCACCTATGGCTACACCTTC
TRBV14,-,TRBJ2-7,-,CASSQDLTNHYEQYF,TGTGCCAGCAGCCAGGACTTGACCAACCACTACGAGCAGTACTTC
TRBV7-9,once,TRBJ2-2,TRBD2,CASSSPGLAGVANTGELFF,TGTGCCAGCAGCTCGCCGGGACTAGCGGGAGTCGCGAACACCGGGGAGCTGTTTTTT
TRBV7-9,-,TRBJ2-3,TRBD2,CASSPWTSGRASDTQYF,TGTGCCAGCAGCCCATGGACTAGCGGGAGGGCCTCAGATACGCAGTATTTT
TRBV6-5,-,TRBJ1-1,-,CASRGHLNTEAFF,TGTGCCAGCAGGGGACACCTAAACACTGAAGCTTTCTTT
TRBV28,-,TRBJ1-6,-,CASSLWWGAYNSPLHF,TGTGCCAGCAGTTTATGGTGGGGCGCGTATAATTCACCCCTCCACTTT
TRBV5-5,-,TRBJ2-1,TRBD2,CASSSGLPGTGEQFF,TGTGCCAGCAGCTCGGGACTACCAGGAACCGGGGAGCAGTTCTTC
TRBV5-1,-,TRBJ2-7,-,CASSAGIYEQYF,TGCGCCAGCAGCGCCGGGATCTACGAGCAGTACTTC
TRBV7-8,-,TRBJ1-5,-,CASSEEGAGSNQPQHF,TGTGCCAGCAGCGAAGAAGGGGCCGGGAGCAATCAGCCCCAGCATTTT
TRBV7-2,-,TRBJ1-5,-,CASSSRPGPPQPQHF,TGTGCCAGCAGCTCCCGTCCAGGTCCTCCCCAGCCCCAGCATTTT
TRBV6-5,-,TRBJ2-5,TRBD1,CASRALKGARDF,TGTGCCAGCAGAGCTCTAAAGGGGGCGAGGGACTTC
TRBV6-5,-,TRBJ2-1,-,CASSYSTDPRTSRQFF,TGTGCCAGCAGTTACTCAACAGACCCAAGAACCTCAAGGCAGTTCTTC
TRBV7-2,-,TRBJ1-1,-,CASSFTANTEAFF,TGTGCCAGCAGCTTCACAGCGAACACTGAAGCTTTCTTT
TRBV5-1,-,TRBJ2-5,TRBD1,CASSSGQGRETQYF,TGCGCCAGCAGCTCTGGACAGGGCCGAGAGACCCAGTACTTC
TRBV5-4,-,TRBJ2-5,-,CASSLGLTQETQYF,TGTGCCAGCAGCTTGGGGCTTACCCAAGAGACCCAGTACTTC
TRBV14,-,TRBJ2-7,-,CASGQGGHEQYF,TGTGCCAGCGGGCAGGGTGGCCACGAGCAGTACTTC
TRBV4-2,-,TRBJ1-1,-,CASGSGGTTEAFF,TGTGCCAGCGGGAGTGGGGGGACTACTGAAGCTTTCTTT
TRBV2,-,TRBJ1-1,-,CASRYTANTEAFF,TGTGCCAGCAGATACACCGCGAACACTGAAGCTTTCTTT
TRBV5-1,-,TRBJ1-2,-,CASSLIGREGYTF,TGCGCCAGCAGCTTAATTGGGCGAGAGGGCTACACCTTC
TRBV5-4,-,TRBJ2-3,TRBD2,CASSLWTSGRTDLDDTQYF,TGTGCCAGCAGCTTATGGACTAGCGGGAGGACCGACCTTGATGATACGCAGTATTTT